These 8 T cell receptor beta chains originate from one sample sequenced in a study of cytomegalovirus exposure and HLA in healthy donors. The PCR used 60 Vbeta and 13 Jbeta primers. Libraries were prepared by immunoSEQ multiplex PCR; TCRdb keeps only in-frame clonotypes and omits some of them. The repertoire holds 200,000 or so clones, 85% seen once, with 1% to 1.5% in the top ten. The source material was PBMCs. Receptors originate from a human donor in good health.

The chain employs TRBV15 and TRBJ1-2; 7 bases are shared with TRBD1. CDR1 and CDR2 (germline): LNHNV, YYDKDF (reference sequence). V lost 1 base to trimming and J lost 0 bases; unmatched junction nucleotides: 8. CDR3 length: 17 residues. The CDR3: CATSRGAGTATNYGYTF. DNA of the CDR3: TGTGCCACCAGCAGAGGAGCCGGGACAGCTACTAACTATGGCTACACCTTC.

The chain carries TRBV7-9 and TRBJ1-2; D not resolved. The V end was cut by 5 bases, the J end by 0 bases, with 10 bases between. Germline CDR1 and CDR2: SEHNR and FQNEAQ (reference sequence). The length of the CDR3 is 14 residues. The CDR3 region is CASSPWGANYGYTF. The CDR3 bases are TGTGCCAGCAGCCCTTGGGGAGCTAACTATGGCTACACCTTC.

The V call is TRBV7-9, the J call TRBJ2-3; TRBD2 matches 14 bases. This CDR3 region has 15 residues. Per the germline V gene, CDR1 is SEHNR and CDR2 is FQNEAQ (reference sequence). The ends lost 4 bases at V and 6 bases at J; junction bases unmatched: 3. CDR3 sequence reads: CASSSGTSGSDTQYF. The CDR3 coding sequence is TGTGCCAGCAGCTCCGGGACTAGCGGGAGTGATACGCAGTATTTT.

The CDR3 DNA reads TGTGCCAGCAGCCAAGATGGGGTAGCGGGAGGGGGGGAGACCCAGTACTTC. Translated, it gives CASSQDGVAGGGETQYF. V usage is TRBV4-2 and J usage is TRBJ2-5; 11 positions match TRBD2. The CDR3 covers 17 residues. The junction had 8 bases not matched to a gene; V was cut back by 0 bases and J by 5 bases. CDR1 and CDR2 from the germline V gene are LGHNA and YNFKEQ.

The chain combines TRBV11-3 with TRBJ2-3, with TRBD2 matching 9 bases. V was pared by 5 bases and J by 3 bases, with 6 bases of the junction left unmatched. This CDR3 is built from 15 residues. Germline-derived CDR1 and CDR2 are SGHNT and YENEEA. CDR3 residues: CASSPRGGRTDTQYF. The CDR3 DNA sequence: TGTGCCAGCAGCCCGCGGGGGGGGAGAACAGATACGCAGTATTTT.

In its sample, this clone was seen a few times. J is TRBJ1-1 and V is TRBV5-4; no firm D call. CDR1 and CDR2 from the germline V gene are SGHNT and YYREEE (reference sequence). Trimming left V 3 bases short and J 1 base short, with 10 bases between. CDR3 length: 14 amino acids. In DNA form, the CDR3 reads TGTGCCAGCAGCTCGGTTCGAACGAACACTGAAGCTTTCTTT. Its protein is CASSSVRTNTEAFF. Full variable domain (rest looked up from reference TRBV5-4 and TRBJ1-1): ETGVTQSPTHLIKTRGQQVTLRCSSQSGHNTVSWYQQALGQGPQFIFQYYREEENGRGNFPPRFSGLQFPNYSSELNVNALELDDSALYLCASSSVRTNTEAFFGQGTRLTVV.

The rearrangement uses TRBV5-5 and TRBJ2-7; TRBD1 matches 7 bases. With V trimmed by 1 base and J by 4 bases, 11 bases remained unmatched. This CDR3 contains 16 residues. Germline V gene sequence: CDR1 SGHKS, CDR2 YYEKEE (reference sequence). The CDR3: CASSLLSRGLVYEQYF. CDR3 bases: TGTGCCAGCAGCTTGTTATCTAGGGGGCTTGTATACGAGCAGTACTTC.

This rearrangement joins TRBV5-1 to TRBJ2-3, with 10 positions matching TRBD2. CDR1 and CDR2 from the germline V gene are SGHRS and YFSETQ. V dropped 2 bases and J dropped 1; count of bases not matched to a gene: 7. CDR3 length equals 17 residues. This chain's CDR3 is CASSFLILAGGTDTQYF. The CDR3 DNA follows: TGCGCCAGCAGCTTCCTAATCCTAGCGGGAGGCACAGATACGCAGTATTTT.